The TCR beta chain under discussion was sequenced for a study of cytomegalovirus exposure and HLA in healthy donors. The germline gives CDR1 SGHVS, CDR2 FQNEAQ. V gave up 5 bases and J gave up 4 bases, with 12 bases separating them. The CDR3 contains 14 residues. Researchers ran the PCR with 60 Vbeta and 13 Jbeta primers. Generated by immunoSEQ multiplex PCR, the TCRdb table keeps only in-frame clones and is missing some. The sample has 70,000 to 80,000 clones, and its top ten clones hold about 2.9%. The rearrangement joins TRBV7-8 to TRBJ1-5; tentatively, D is TRBD1 (6 bases). Input material: PBMCs. This TCR was recovered from a man aged 35 to 55 in good health and CMV-seronegative. The CDR3 bases are TGTGCCAGCAGCCTCAGGGACACTAATCAGCCCCAGCATTTT. Amino acids: CASSLRDTNQPQHF.